This T cell receptor beta chain stems from a study of blood T cell repertoires in COVID-19. Study-level background: T cells, B-cell-depleted T cells, or PBMCs provided the cDNA or gDNA that served as material.

The CDR3 has 17 residues. The V segment lost 6 bases and the J segment 4 bases; nucleotides outside the gene matches: 15. Germline CDR1 and CDR2: SQVTM and ANQGSEA. The authors' processing: Estimated nucleated cell counts came from reference gene primer amplification. The protocol was immunoSEQ multiplex PCR, while the TCRdb copy is restricted to in-frame clones and leaves out a portion. That table is the source of V, J and clone size, and D and trimming were worked out from the DNA. Of about 140,000 clones listed, more than 75% were seen once; the top ten hold 3.5% to 5.5%. This TCR was sampled from a woman aged 40-49 years with acute or convalescent COVID-19. Sequenced input: peripheral blood. The chain recombines TRBV29-1 with TRBJ1-2, with TRBD1 identical over 12 bases. Here the CDR3 reads CSVQTGTGGSSIYGYTF. The CDR3, as DNA: TGCAGCGTCCAAACCGGGACAGGGGGCTCATCTATCTATGGCTACACCTTC.